This TCR beta chain appears in the sequencing data of a study of B cell selection in AIRE deficiency. Some clones are missing from TCRdb's copy, which holds only in-frame ones; the method was immunoSEQ multiplex PCR. The data hold fewer than 30,000 clones, with roughly 96% observed a single time. Trimming pared 7 bases from V and 2 bases from J, leaving 9 bases between. The CDR3 totals 13 residues. The V gene's germline CDR1 is LGHNA and CDR2 YNFKEQ. Study-wide results and limits: Approximately 29% of healthy-shared Treg sequences were found among patient Tconv cells. Only TCRbeta was sequenced; about 33% of shared healthy Treg sequences appeared in Tconv.

On this clone: The antigen is unknown.

CD4+CD127+ cells were sorted as the conventional CD4 T cells. The sequenced sample was conventional CD4+ T cells sorted from PBMCs. This receptor was taken from a human donor with AIRE deficiency. The chain recombines TRBV4-2 with TRBJ2-1, with D possibly being TRBD1 or TRBD2 (5 bases each). CDR3 amino acids: CASKGRTYNEQFF. The CDR3 DNA reads TGTGCCAGCAAGGGACGGACCTACAATGAGCAGTTCTTC.